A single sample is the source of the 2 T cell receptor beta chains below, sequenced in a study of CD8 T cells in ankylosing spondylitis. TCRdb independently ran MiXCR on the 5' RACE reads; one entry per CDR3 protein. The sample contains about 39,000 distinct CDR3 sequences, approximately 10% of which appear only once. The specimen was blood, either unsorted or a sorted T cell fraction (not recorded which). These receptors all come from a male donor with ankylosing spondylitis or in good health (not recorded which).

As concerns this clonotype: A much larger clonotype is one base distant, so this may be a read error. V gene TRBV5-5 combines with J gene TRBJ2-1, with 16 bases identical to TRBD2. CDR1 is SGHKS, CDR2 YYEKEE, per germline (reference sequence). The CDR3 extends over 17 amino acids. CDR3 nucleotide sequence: TGTGCCAGCGGCTTGGGGACTAGCGGGAGGGCCGCCAATGAGCAGTTCTTC. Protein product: CASGLGTSGRAANEQFF.

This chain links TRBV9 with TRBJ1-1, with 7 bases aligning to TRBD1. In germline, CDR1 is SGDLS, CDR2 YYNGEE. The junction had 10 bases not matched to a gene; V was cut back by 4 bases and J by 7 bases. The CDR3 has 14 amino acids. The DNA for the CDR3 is TGTGCCAGCAGCCCCAGAGAGCGACAGGGTGAAGCTTTCTTT. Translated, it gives CASSPRERQGEAFF.